This T cell receptor beta chain was recovered during a study of T cells expressing NK-cell markers. Study context: One of eight sequenced donors was HCMV-seronegative; the other seven were seropositive.

As to this clonotype: The antigen is not known.

For each CDR3 protein, TCRdb gives one entry from its re-call of the 5' RACE reads, without DNA. The sample table sets out about 160,000 distinct CDR3 sequences. CDR3 size: 13 residues. From germline, CDR1 is SNHLY and CDR2 FYNNEI. Study-wide findings and caveats: Once again these clonotypes came out on top in the CD3+CD56-NKG2C+ fraction of several donors. The contribution of dominant NKG2C+ clonotypes to CD8+ T cells in more than five donors was roughly 1.0-7.5%.

The rearrangement links TRBV2 to TRBJ1-5; TCRdb calls TRBD1, which cannot be checked without DNA. Sequencing was performed on blood T cells: a sorted CD56 or NKG2C T cell subset, CD4+ or CD8+ T cells, or bulk PBMC T cells (not recorded which). The receptor comes from a woman between 18 and 75 years old in good health. The CDR3 loop is CASKGQGVQPQHF.